This entry lists 26 T cell receptor beta chains sequenced from one sample in a study of shared clonotypes between healthy human individuals. Only in-frame clones appear in the TCRdb table, and some are missing; sequencing was by immunoSEQ multiplex PCR. The sample records over a million clones, around 97% being singletons. The sequenced sample consisted of naive CD4+ T cells sorted from blood. Stated subset: CD45RA+ positively selected. The receptor set was obtained from a man aged 25 to 45 in good health.

This chain connects TRBV13 to TRBJ1-3; D might be TRBD1 (6 bases). This CDR3 contains 16 residues. Germline V lookup: CDR1 PRHDT, CDR2 FYEKMQ (reference sequence). Trimming took off 4 bases at V and 0 bases at J, with 13 bases between the two ends. The CDR3 sequence is CASSSYDRRSGNTIYF. The CDR3 region has the DNA TGTGCCAGCAGCTCGTACGACAGGCGCTCTGGAAACACCATATATTTT. The entire variable domain, with the rest obtained from reference TRBV13 and TRBJ1-3, is as follows: AAGVIQSPRHLIKEKRETATLKCYPIPRHDTVYWYQQGPGQDPQFLISFYEKMQSDKGSIPDRFSAQQFSDYHSELNMSSLELGDSALYFCASSSYDRRSGNTIYFGEGSWLTVV.

This chain's CDR3 is CASSLGVFQETQYF. CDR3 sequence (DNA): TGTGCCAGCAGCTTAGGGGTCTTCCAAGAGACCCAGTACTTC. The rearrangement links TRBV7-9 to TRBJ2-5; D ambiguous. The CDR3 has 14 amino acids. The V gene lost 1 base and the J gene lost 1 base, with 7 bases spanning the gap. Germline CDR1 reads SEHNR; CDR2 reads FQNEAQ (reference sequence).

The genes are TRBV29-1 and TRBJ2-2; D possibly corresponds to TRBD1 (5 bases). Trimming removed 4 bases from V and 2 bases from J, with 11 bases in between. The CDR3 sequence is 14 residues long. Germline values: CDR1 SQVTM, CDR2 ANQGSEA. DNA of the CDR3: TGCAGCGTTGTAGGGGCGGTAAACACCGGGGAGCTGTTTTTT. Translation gives CSVVGAVNTGELFF.

The V gene is TRBV7-9, the J gene TRBJ2-7; 8 bases are a match to TRBD1. The CDR3 spans 14 residues. V lost 3 bases and J lost 4; bases outside the gene matches: 5. Germline assignment: CDR1 SEHNR and CDR2 FQNEAQ (reference sequence). The CDR3 nucleotides read TGTGCCAGCAGCTTGACAGGGGCCCAATACGAGCAGTACTTC. Translated: CASSLTGAQYEQYF.

This chain links TRBV6-5 with TRBJ2-3, with TRBD2 as a possible D gene (6 bases). Germline CDR1 is MNHEY and CDR2 is SVGAGI. The CDR3 extends over 15 amino acids. V was trimmed by 6 bases and J by 4 bases, leaving 17 bases between them. The CDR3 here is CASSLGGARPDTQYF. The CDR3 nucleotides read TGTGCCAGCAGCCTCGGAGGGGCACGTCCAGATACGCAGTATTTT.

CDR3 DNA sequence: TGCGCCAGCAGCTCCGGACAGGGTGGGCAAGAGACCCAGTACTTC. Amino acids: CASSSGQGGQETQYF. This chain links TRBV5-1 with TRBJ2-5, with 8 positions matching TRBD1. Trimming cost V 3 bases and J 2 bases; bases outside gene matches: 6. CDR1 is SGHRS, CDR2 YFSETQ, per germline. The CDR3 loop spans 15 amino acids.

Concerning this clone itself: Other DNA sequences from this sample encode an identical CDR3 as well. The J gene is TRBJ2-3, the V gene TRBV19; D may be TRBD1 or TRBD2 (5 bases each). The V gene lost 1 base and the J gene lost 6 bases, with 8 bases spanning the gap. CDR1 and CDR2 (germline): LNHDA, SQIVND (reference sequence). The CDR3 spans 13 residues. The CDR3 loop reads CASSIVGDDTQYF. For the CDR3, the DNA is TGTGCCAGTAGTATAGTGGGGGACGATACGCAGTATTTT.

The rearrangement joins TRBV14 to TRBJ1-1; TRBD1 matches 8 bases. The CDR3 has 18 residues. V trimming: 0 bases; J trimming: 0 bases; junction bases outside the gene matches: 9. Germline V gene sequence: CDR1 SGHDN, CDR2 FVKESK. This CDR3 reads CASSQDVRDRRLNTEAFF. CDR3 bases: TGTGCCAGCAGCCAAGATGTCCGGGACAGGAGACTGAACACTGAAGCTTTCTTT.

The CDR3 sequence is CSVRGAGGPHNEQFF. In DNA form, the CDR3 reads TGCAGCGTCCGAGGAGCGGGAGGGCCCCACAATGAGCAGTTCTTC. This rearrangement joins TRBV29-1 to TRBJ2-1; 10 bases line up with TRBD2. The ends lost 6 bases at V and 5 bases at J; junction bases unmatched: 10. The CDR3 length is 15 residues. From germline, CDR1 is SQVTM and CDR2 ANQGSEA.

This sequence joins TRBV5-1 and TRBJ2-5, with TRBD1 matching 7 bases. The J call may be incorrect, as the DNA end agrees better with TRBJ2-7. CDR3 length: 14 residues. The germline CDR1 and CDR2 sequences are SGHRS and YFSETQ. The CDR3 reads CASSLRDSLYEQYF. CDR3 bases: TGCGCCAGCAGCTTGCGGGACAGCCTCTACGAGCAGTACTTC.

The chain is built from TRBV2 and TRBJ1-2, with D possibly TRBD1 on 6 matching bases. Germline CDR1 SNHLY, CDR2 FYNNEI. With 8 bases removed from V and 0 bases from J, the gap between germline ends came to 19 bases. The CDR3 covers 16 residues. CDR3 sequence (DNA): TGTGCCAGCTACCGAATTACAGGGAAGTCTAACTATGGCTACACCTTC. Amino acids: CASYRITGKSNYGYTF.

The chain joins TRBV5-1 to TRBJ1-4; D is possibly TRBD1 (5 bases). V dropped 0 bases and J dropped 3 bases, with 15 bases sitting between them. The CDR3 sequence is 17 residues long. Per germline, CDR1 SGHRS and CDR2 YFSETQ. CDR3 DNA sequence: TGCGCCAGCAGCTTGGCCGCAGGGCTGCGGGCTAATGAAAAACTGTTTTTT. Its protein is CASSLAAGLRANEKLFF.

Notes on this clone: Other DNA sequences from this sample encode an identical CDR3 as well. The rearrangement joins TRBV7-2 to TRBJ2-7; TRBD2 matches at 13 bases. J was trimmed by 3 bases and V by 4 bases; bases with no gene match: 0. The CDR3 loop spans 14 amino acids. Germline CDR1 is SGHTA and CDR2 is FQGNSA. The CDR3 DNA follows: TGTGCCAGCAGCTGGACTAGCGGGAGCTACGAGCAGTACTTC. Translation gives CASSWTSGSYEQYF.

This chain links TRBV6-5 with TRBJ2-7; TRBD1 aligns across 9 bases. J lost 11 bases, V lost 6 bases, and 11 bases had no gene match. The CDR3 covers 13 residues. Germline lookup yields CDR1 MNHEY and CDR2 SVGAGI. The CDR3 nucleotides read TGTGCCAGCAGAATACAGGGGGCGGATAAGAAGTACTTC. Translation: CASRIQGADKKYF.

The V and J genes are TRBV28 and TRBJ2-7; 12 bases match TRBD1. Looked up from germline, CDR1 is MDHEN and CDR2 is SYDVKM. The CDR3 has 16 amino acids. V lost 7 bases to trimming and J lost 7 bases; unmatched junction nucleotides: 14. CDR3 nucleotides: TGTGCCAGCAACCAACCCCTGGGACAGGGGGCGGGGGAGCAGTACTTC. Translation gives CASNQPLGQGAGEQYF. The whole variable domain, remainder taken from reference TRBV28 and TRBJ2-7, is DVKVTQSSRYLVKRTGEKVFLECVQDMDHENMFWYRQDPGLGLRLIYFSYDVKMKEKGDIPEGYSVSREKKERFSLILESASTNQTSMYLCASNQPLGQGAGEQYFGPGTRLTVT.

J is TRBJ2-5 and V is TRBV18, with no clear D. V gave up 1 base and J gave up 1 base, with 10 bases separating them. There are 15 residues in the CDR3. Germline V gene sequence: CDR1 KGHSH, CDR2 LQKENI. The chain's CDR3 is CASSPRVNSQETQYF. Here the CDR3 DNA reads TGTGCCAGCTCACCACGCGTTAACAGCCAAGAGACCCAGTACTTC.

This clone has only one observation. The rearrangement links TRBV7-2 to TRBJ2-2, with 14 bases matching TRBD2. V shed 5 bases and J 5 bases; nucleotides not matched to a gene: 10. The CDR3 is 18 residues long. Germline values: CDR1 SGHTA, CDR2 FQGNSA. DNA for the CDR3: TGTGCCAGCAGCAAGATCGGGACTAGCGGGAGAAGGACCGGGGAGCTGTTTTTT. Its protein product is CASSKIGTSGRRTGELFF.

The CDR3 bases are TGTGCCAGTAGTATTGGCGGGAGGCAGGGTGAGCAGTTCTTC. Translated, it gives CASSIGGRQGEQFF. The chain employs TRBV19 and TRBJ2-1; TRBD2 matches 8 bases. The CDR3 loop spans 14 amino acids. V lost 3 bases and J lost 9; bases outside the gene matches: 7. Germline lookup yields CDR1 LNHDA and CDR2 SQIVND (reference sequence).

V is TRBV5-5 and J is TRBJ2-6; D remains ambiguous. The CDR3 runs to 16 residues. CDR1 SGHKS and CDR2 YYEKEE come from the germline V gene (reference sequence). Deletions cut 0 bases from V and 2 bases from J, with 9 bases between. The CDR3 sequence is CASSLGWGTGANVLTF. CDR3 coding DNA: TGTGCCAGCAGCTTGGGATGGGGTACTGGGGCCAACGTCCTGACTTTC. Variable domain in full (rest from reference TRBV5-5 and TRBJ2-6): DAGVTQSPTHLIKTRGQQVTLRCSPISGHKSVSWYQQVLGQGPQFIFQYYEKEERGRGNFPDRFSARQFPNYSSELNVNALLLGDSALYLCASSLGWGTGANVLTFGAGSRLTVL.

This clone was recorded once. This rearrangement joins TRBV18 to TRBJ2-7; tentatively, D is TRBD1 (5 bases). The germline CDR1 and CDR2 sequences are KGHSH and LQKENI. Trimming stripped 5 bases from V and 5 bases from J, with 10 bases between. This CDR3 spans 12 amino acids. CDR3 residues: CASSARVDEQYF. As DNA, the CDR3 is TGTGCCAGCTCAGCCAGGGTCGACGAGCAGTACTTC.

J is TRBJ1-4 and V is TRBV14, with D unclear. This CDR3 contains 15 residues. Germline values: CDR1 SGHDN, CDR2 FVKESK. V was trimmed by 4 bases and J by 0 bases, leaving 9 bases between them. DNA of the CDR3: TGTGCCAGCAGCCCTATAGGTGCAACTAATGAAAAACTGTTTTTT. It specifies CASSPIGATNEKLFF.

This chain uses TRBV18 with TRBJ2-7, with a tentative D call TRBD1 (6 bases). The CDR3 is made up of 15 amino acids. Germline values: CDR1 KGHSH, CDR2 LQKENI. The V end lost 3 bases, the J end lost 2 bases, and 14 bases lay between the germline ends. CDR3 loop: CASSPFRDKTYEQYF. The CDR3 coding sequence is TGTGCCAGCTCACCGTTCCGGGACAAGACCTACGAGCAGTACTTC.

On this clone: The identical CDR3 is also encoded by other nucleotide sequences in the sample. The V and J genes are TRBV30 and TRBJ2-7; D is ambiguous. The CDR3 is 13 residues long. Germline CDR1 is GTSNPN and CDR2 is SVGIG (reference sequence). The V end lost 0 bases, the J end lost 1 base, and 7 bases lay between the germline ends. The CDR3 sequence is CAWSVGGSYEQYF. The DNA for the CDR3 is TGTGCCTGGAGTGTAGGTGGGTCCTACGAGCAGTACTTC.

The chain links TRBV29-1 to TRBJ2-1, with a tentative D call TRBD2 (5 bases). The ends were cut back, 7 bases at V and 7 bases at J, with 17 bases in the middle. CDR1 and CDR2 from the germline V gene are SQVTM and ANQGSEA. The CDR3 has 13 amino acids. The CDR3 here is CSGEFNLGNEQFF. In nucleotides, the CDR3 is TGCAGCGGGGAGTTTAATCTGGGGAATGAGCAGTTCTTC.

The chain links TRBV11-3 to TRBJ2-7; D may be TRBD2 (5 bases). V was clipped by 0 bases and J by 8 bases, with 11 bases between them. Germline V lookup: CDR1 SGHNT, CDR2 YENEEA. This CDR3 contains 13 residues. The CDR3, as DNA: TGTGCCAGCAGCTTAGATCGAGAGGGAAAGCAGTACTTC. Amino acid sequence: CASSLDREGKQYF. The complete variable domain, with remaining parts taken from reference TRBV11-3 and TRBJ2-7, reads EAGVVQSPRYKIIEKKQPVAFWCNPISGHNTLYWYLQNLGQGPELLIRYENEEAVDDSQLPKDRFSAERLKGVDSTLKIQPAELGDSAVYLCASSLDREGKQYFGPGTRLTVT.

V usage is TRBV21-1 and J usage is TRBJ1-2; the table assigns TRBD1, which was not confirmed against the DNA. TRBV21-1 is noted as a pseudogene. The CDR3 is 16 amino acids. The CDR3 bases are TGTGCCAGCAGCAAAGACAGGGCCCGCGTCACTTATGGCTACACCTTC. It yields the protein CASSKDRARVTYGYTF.